The source of this TCR beta chain is a study of blood T cells in healthy people across ages. A second PCR, run for about 7 to 11 cycles, used a sample-barcoded 5' primer plus a J-beta primer mix. TCRdb processed the 5' RACE reads anew with MiXCR; each CDR3 protein has one entry. The data show hundreds of thousands of distinct CDR3 sequences, more than 45% seen once. The sample holds one count of this clonotype. What it recognizes is unknown. One end of the junction varies from germline; a read error may be responsible. Study-level results: Possibly confounding the expanded clonotype changes was the fact that donor CMV status was unknown. Per million T cells, TCR beta diversity dropped about linearly as age rose.

The CDR3 is 14 residues long. This TCR came from a man aged 30 to 45 in good health. Sequencing used blood. This rearrangement joins TRBV12-3 or TRBV12-4 to TRBJ2-3, with D tentatively TRBD1 or TRBD2 (6 bases each). Here the CDR3 reads CASSSGGGGDTQYF. The CDR3 bases are TGTGCCAGCAGTTCCGGAGGGGGAGGAGATACGCAATATTTT.